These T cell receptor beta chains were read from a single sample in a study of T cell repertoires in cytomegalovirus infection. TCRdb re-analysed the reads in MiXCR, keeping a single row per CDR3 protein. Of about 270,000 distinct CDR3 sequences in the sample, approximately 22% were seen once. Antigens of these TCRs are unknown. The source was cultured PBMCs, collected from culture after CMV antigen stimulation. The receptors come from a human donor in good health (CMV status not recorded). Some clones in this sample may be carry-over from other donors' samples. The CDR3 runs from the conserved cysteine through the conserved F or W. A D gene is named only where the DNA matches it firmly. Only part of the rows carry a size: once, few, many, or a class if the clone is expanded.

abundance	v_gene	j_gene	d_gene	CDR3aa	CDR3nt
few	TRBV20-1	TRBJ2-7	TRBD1	CSARPGTGRGSYEQYF	TGCAGTGCACGTCCCGGGACAGGGAGGGGCTCCTACGAGCAGTACTTC
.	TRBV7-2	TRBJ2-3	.	CASRPGQFPDTQYF	TGTGCCAGCAGGCCGGGACAATTTCCAGATACGCAGTATTTT
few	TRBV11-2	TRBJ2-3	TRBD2	CASSLIPLAGGTTDTQYF	TGTGCCAGCAGCCTGATACCGCTAGCGGGAGGAACCACAGATACGCAGTATTTT
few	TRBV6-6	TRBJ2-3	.	CASSRGYAADTQYF	TGTGCCAGCAGTAGGGGTTATGCGGCAGATACGCAGTATTTT
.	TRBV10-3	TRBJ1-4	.	CAIRGTVMKKLFF	TGTGCCATCAGGGGGACCGTAATGAAGAAACTGTTTTTT
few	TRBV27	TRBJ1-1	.	CASFSFSTEAFF	TGTGCCAGTTTTAGTTTCAGCACTGAAGCTTTCTTT
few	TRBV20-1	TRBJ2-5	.	CSARGLAWVETQYF	TGCAGTGCTAGAGGACTCGCCTGGGTCGAGACCCAGTACTTC
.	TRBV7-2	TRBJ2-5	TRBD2	CASSSEILAFETQYF	TGTGCCAGCAGCTCGGAAATACTAGCGTTCGAGACCCAGTACTTC
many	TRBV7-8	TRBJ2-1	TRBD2	CASSSYLAGMHNEQFF	TGTGCCAGCAGCTCGTACCTAGCGGGGATGCACAATGAGCAGTTCTTC
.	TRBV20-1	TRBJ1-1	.	CSARITVNTEAFF	TGCAGTGCTAGAATCACAGTGAACACTGAAGCTTTCTTT
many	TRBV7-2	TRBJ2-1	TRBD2	CASSSTSGNYNEQFF	TGTGCCAGCAGTTCCACTAGCGGGAACTACAATGAGCAGTTCTTC
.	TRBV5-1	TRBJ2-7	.	CASADERDEQCF	TGCGCCAGCGCGGATGAACGGGACGAGCAGTGCTTC
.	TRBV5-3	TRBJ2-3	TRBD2	CASSLAGEADTQYF	TGTGCCAGCAGCTTAGCGGGAGAGGCAGATACGCAGTATTTT
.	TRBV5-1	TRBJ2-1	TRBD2	CASSLGLAGGLRSNEQFF	TGCGCCAGCAGCTTGGGACTAGCGGGAGGCCTACGCTCCAATGAGCAGTTCTTC
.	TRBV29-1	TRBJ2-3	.	CSVTTPGAHRADTQYF	TGCAGCGTGACAACCCCCGGGGCACACAGGGCAGATACGCAGTATTTT
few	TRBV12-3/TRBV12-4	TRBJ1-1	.	CASSLTGWNTEAFF	TGTGCCAGCAGTTTGACGGGCTGGAACACTGAAGCTTTCTTT
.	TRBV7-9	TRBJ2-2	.	CASSLAGGSTGELFF	TGTGCCAGCAGCTTAGCGGGGGGATCCACCGGGGAGCTGTTTTTT
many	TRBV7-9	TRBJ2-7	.	CASSLALGNEQYF	TGTGCCAGCAGCTTAGCGCTAGGGAACGAGCAGTACTTC
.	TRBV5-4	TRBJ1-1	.	CASSPPGSLLNTEAFF	TGTGCCAGCAGCCCACCAGGGAGCCTACTGAACACTGAAGCTTTCTTT
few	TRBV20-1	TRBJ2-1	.	CSARELANEQFF	TGCAGTGCTAGAGAACTAGCCAATGAGCAGTTCTTC
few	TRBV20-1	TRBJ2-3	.	CSATVVDTQYF	TGCAGTGCTACCGTAGTAGATACGCAGTATTTT
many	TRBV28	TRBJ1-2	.	CASSSPNYGYTF	TGTGCCAGCAGTTCGCCTAACTATGGCTACACCTTC
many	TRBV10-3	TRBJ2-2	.	CAISEVQGGTGELFF	TGTGCCATCAGTGAGGTCCAGGGAGGAACCGGGGAGCTGTTTTTT
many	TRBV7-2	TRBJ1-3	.	CASSWDSTTSGNTIYF	TGTGCCAGCAGCTGGGACTCGACCACCTCTGGAAACACCATATATTTT
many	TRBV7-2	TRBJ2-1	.	CASPLAYNEQFF	TGTGCCAGCCCTCTCGCCTACAATGAGCAGTTCTTC
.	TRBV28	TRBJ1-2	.	CASLQAGTNYGYTF	TGTGCCAGCCTCCAAGCGGGGACTAACTATGGCTACACCTTC
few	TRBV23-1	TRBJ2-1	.	CASSPGRNNEQFF	TGCGCCAGTAGTCCCGGCAGGAACAATGAGCAGTTCTTC
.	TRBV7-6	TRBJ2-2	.	CASRRDSGTGELFF	TGTGCCAGCAGGAGGGACTCGGGGACCGGGGAGCTGTTTTTT
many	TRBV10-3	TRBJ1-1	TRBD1	CAISESGRGQNTEAFF	TGTGCCATCAGTGAGTCAGGCAGGGGGCAGAACACTGAAGCTTTCTTT